These 10 T cell receptor beta chains came from one sample sequenced in a study of patients and donors after allogeneic stem cell transplantation. TCRdb reprocessed the RT-PCR reads via MiXCR and lists one record per CDR3 protein. The sample records fewer than 75,000 distinct CDR3 sequences, roughly 14% being singletons. What was sequenced was blood, either unsorted or a sorted T cell fraction (not recorded which). The receptor set was obtained from a human donor who was either an allogeneic HSCT recipient or a stem cell or donor lymphocyte infusion donor (not recorded which). It is not recorded whose cells these are; they may come from a transplant donor.

The chain couples TRBV3-1 to TRBJ2-1; D possibly corresponds to TRBD2 (6 bases). The CDR3 has 17 amino acids. Germline V gene sequence: CDR1 LGHDT, CDR2 YNNKEL (reference sequence). V was clipped by 1 base and J by 8 bases, with 21 bases between them. This chain's CDR3 is CASSQGWLASFGDEQFF. CDR3 DNA sequence: TGTGCCAGCAGCCAAGGTTGGCTAGCGAGTTTCGGCGATGAGCAGTTCTTC.

The chain carries TRBV29-1 and TRBJ2-3; D might be TRBD1 (8 bases). Germline V gene sequence: CDR1 SQVTM, CDR2 ANQGSEA. Trimming stripped 4 bases from V and 3 bases from J, with 17 bases between. The CDR3 extends over 15 amino acids. CDR3 nucleotide sequence: TGCAGCGTTGCAAAAGGACAGGGAGGGACAGATACGCAGTATTTT. It encodes CSVAKGQGGTDTQYF.

In its sample, this clonotype was seen many times. This chain links TRBV12-3 or TRBV12-4 with TRBJ2-3, with TRBD2 identical over 7 bases. CDR3 length: 16 residues. With 6 bases clipped from V and 4 bases from J, the junction kept 13 bases outside the gene matches. In nucleotides, the CDR3 is TGTGCCAGCAGGACCCTTGGGGCGGGAGTGGCAGATACGCAGTATTTT. The encoded protein is CASRTLGAGVADTQYF.

V gene TRBV7-2 combines with J gene TRBJ1-2; D is uncertain. This CDR3 has 15 residues. V lost 5 bases to trimming and J lost 0 bases, with 13 bases between them. CDR1 and CDR2 from the germline V gene are SGHTA and FQGNSA. CDR3 DNA sequence: TGTGCCAGCAGCGCCTCGAGTTCCTCTAACTATGGCTACACCTTC. Residues: CASSASSSSNYGYTF.

The V gene is TRBV29-1, the J gene TRBJ2-7, with D unclear. V lost 7 bases, J lost 5 bases, and 12 bases lay in between. This CDR3 has 11 amino acids. In germline, CDR1 is SQVTM, CDR2 ANQGSEA. DNA for the CDR3: TGCAGCGGGGTTTCGTTGGACGAGCAGTACTTC. This encodes CSGVSLDEQYF.

The J gene is TRBJ2-7, the V gene TRBV6-1, with D uncertain. Germline-derived CDR1 and CDR2 are MNHNS and SASEGT. This CDR3 spans 14 amino acids. Trimming cost V 7 bases and J 2 bases, with 15 bases left between them. CDR3 bases: TGTGCCAGCAACGTCCGGGTTTCAACCTACGAGCAGTACTTC. Translation: CASNVRVSTYEQYF.

The table lists this clonotype with a few counts. This chain uses TRBV12-3 or TRBV12-4 with TRBJ2-5; 11 bases agree with TRBD2. The CDR3 spans 17 residues. Trimming took 1 base from V and 1 from J; bases not matched to a gene: 5. DNA for the CDR3: TGTGCCAGCAGTTTAGTACTAGCGGGAGTAAGCCAAGAGACCCAGTACTTC. Translated, it gives CASSLVLAGVSQETQYF.

This sequence joins TRBV6-5 and TRBJ1-1, with D tentatively TRBD1 (6 bases). Germline V gene lookup returns CDR1 MNHEY and CDR2 SVGAGI. The V gene lost 5 bases and the J gene lost 7 bases, with 11 bases spanning the gap. The CDR3 has 12 amino acids. DNA of the CDR3: TGTGCCAGCAGTACAGGGTGGGATGAAGCTTTCTTT. Translation: CASSTGWDEAFF.

This clonotype was recorded a few times. This chain links TRBV20-1 with TRBJ1-2; the D is unclear. The CDR3 spans 11 residues. Between the trimmed V and J ends, which lost 2 bases and 3 bases, there was a span of 4 bases. Looked up from germline, CDR1 is DFQATT and CDR2 is SNEGSKA (reference sequence). The CDR3 is CSARSDYGYTF. CDR3 nucleotide sequence: TGCAGTGCTAGATCGGACTATGGCTACACCTTC.

A few counts support this clonotype. This chain uses TRBV29-1 with TRBJ2-1; 10 bases fit TRBD2. V gave up 3 bases and J gave up 6 bases; unmatched junction bases: 8. From germline, CDR1 is SQVTM and CDR2 ANQGSEA. The CDR3 totals 15 residues. In nucleotides, the CDR3 is TGCAGCGTTGACTCAAGCGGGAGGGCCCTCAATGAGCAGTTCTTC. It translates to CSVDSSGRALNEQFF.